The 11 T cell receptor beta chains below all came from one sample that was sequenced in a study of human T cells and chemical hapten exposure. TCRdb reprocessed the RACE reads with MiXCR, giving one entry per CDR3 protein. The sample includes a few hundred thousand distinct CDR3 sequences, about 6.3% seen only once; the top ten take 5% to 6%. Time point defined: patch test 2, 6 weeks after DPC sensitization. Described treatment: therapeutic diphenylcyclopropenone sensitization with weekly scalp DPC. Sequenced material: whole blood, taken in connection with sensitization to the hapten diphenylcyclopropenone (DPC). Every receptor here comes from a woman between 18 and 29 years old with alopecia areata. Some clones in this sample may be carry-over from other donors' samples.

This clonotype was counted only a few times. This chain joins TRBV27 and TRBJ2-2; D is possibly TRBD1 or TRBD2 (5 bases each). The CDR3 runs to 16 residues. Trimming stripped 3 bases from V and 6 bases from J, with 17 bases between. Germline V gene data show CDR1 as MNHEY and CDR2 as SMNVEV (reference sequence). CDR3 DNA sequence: TGTGCCAGCAGTTTTTTGGGACGAGGAAGCCCCGGGGAGCTGTTTTTT. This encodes CASSFLGRGSPGELFF.

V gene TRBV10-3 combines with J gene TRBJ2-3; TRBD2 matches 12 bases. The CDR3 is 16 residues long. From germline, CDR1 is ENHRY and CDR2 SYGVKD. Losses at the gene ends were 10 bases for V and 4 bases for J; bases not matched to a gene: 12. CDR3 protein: CATADGLAGRADTQYF. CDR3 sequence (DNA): TGTGCCACCGCGGACGGACTAGCGGGGAGGGCAGATACGCAGTATTTT.

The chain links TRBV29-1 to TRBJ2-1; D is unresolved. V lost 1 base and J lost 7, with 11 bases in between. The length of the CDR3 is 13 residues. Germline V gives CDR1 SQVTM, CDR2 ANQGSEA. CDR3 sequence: CSVEAFYGNEQFF. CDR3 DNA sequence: TGCAGCGTTGAAGCGTTTTACGGGAATGAGCAGTTCTTC.

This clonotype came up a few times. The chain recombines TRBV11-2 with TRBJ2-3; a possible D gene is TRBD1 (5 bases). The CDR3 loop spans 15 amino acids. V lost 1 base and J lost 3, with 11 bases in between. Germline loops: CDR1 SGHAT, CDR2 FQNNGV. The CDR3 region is CASSLVGATTDTQYF. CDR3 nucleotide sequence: TGTGCCAGCAGCTTAGTAGGGGCGACGACAGATACGCAGTATTTT.

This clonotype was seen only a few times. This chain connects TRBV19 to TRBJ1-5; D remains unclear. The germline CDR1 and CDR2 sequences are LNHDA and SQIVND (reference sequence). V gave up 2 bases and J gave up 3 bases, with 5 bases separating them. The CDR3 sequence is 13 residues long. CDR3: CASSIRLNQPQHF. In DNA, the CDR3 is TGTGCCAGTAGTATAAGGCTCAATCAGCCCCAGCATTTT. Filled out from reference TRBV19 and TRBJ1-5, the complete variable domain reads DGGITQSPKYLFRKEGQNVTLSCEQNLNHDAMYWYRQDPGQGLRLIYYSQIVNDFQKGDIAEGYSVSREKKESFPLTVTSAQKNPTAFYLCASSIRLNQPQHFGDGTRLSIL.

The CDR3 DNA reads TGTGCCAGCAGTTTAGGTAGCGGGGGATGGGATACGCAGTATTTT. Translated: CASSLGSGGWDTQYF. The rearrangement uses TRBV12-3 or TRBV12-4 and TRBJ2-3; 9 bases are shared with TRBD2. CDR3 length: 15 residues. V lost 1 base and J lost 6; bases outside the gene matches: 5.

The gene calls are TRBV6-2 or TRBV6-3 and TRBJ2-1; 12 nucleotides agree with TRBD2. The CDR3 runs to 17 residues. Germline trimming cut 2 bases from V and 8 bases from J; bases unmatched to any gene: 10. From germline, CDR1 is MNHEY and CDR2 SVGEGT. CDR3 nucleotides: TGTGCCAGCAGTTACGTGGGCCTAGCGGGGGGGCAGGATGAGCAGTTCTTC. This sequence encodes CASSYVGLAGGQDEQFF.

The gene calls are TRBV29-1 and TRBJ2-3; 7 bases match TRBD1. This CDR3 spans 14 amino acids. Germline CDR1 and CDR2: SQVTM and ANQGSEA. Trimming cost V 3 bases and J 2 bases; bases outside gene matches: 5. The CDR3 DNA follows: TGCAGCGTTGACCGTGGGACAGCCACAGATACGCAGTATTTT. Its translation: CSVDRGTATDTQYF.

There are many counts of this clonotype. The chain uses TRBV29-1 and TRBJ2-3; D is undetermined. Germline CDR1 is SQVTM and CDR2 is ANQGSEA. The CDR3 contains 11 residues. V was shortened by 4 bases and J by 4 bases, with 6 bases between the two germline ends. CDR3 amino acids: CSVVPPDTQYF. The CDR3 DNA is TGCAGCGTTGTACCCCCAGATACGCAGTATTTT.

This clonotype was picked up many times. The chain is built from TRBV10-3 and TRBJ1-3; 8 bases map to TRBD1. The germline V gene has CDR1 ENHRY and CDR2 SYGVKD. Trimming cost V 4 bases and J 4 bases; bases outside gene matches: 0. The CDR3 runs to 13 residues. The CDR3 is CAISGQGGNTIYF. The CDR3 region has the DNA TGTGCCATCAGTGGACAGGGGGGAAACACCATATATTTT.

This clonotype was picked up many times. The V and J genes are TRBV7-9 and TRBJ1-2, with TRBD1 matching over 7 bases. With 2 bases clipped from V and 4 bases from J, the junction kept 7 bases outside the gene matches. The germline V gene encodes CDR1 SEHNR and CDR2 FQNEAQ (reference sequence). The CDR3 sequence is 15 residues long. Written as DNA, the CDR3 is TGTGCCAGCAGCTTACACGACAGGGCACTCTATGGCTACACCTTC. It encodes CASSLHDRALYGYTF.